Each of the 3 T cell receptor beta chains below was sequenced from the same sample in a study of blood T cells in healthy people across ages. Primers used in a second PCR of about 7 to 12 cycles were a sample-barcoded 5' primer and a J-beta primer mix. TCRdb ran MiXCR on the 5' RACE reads and lists one entry per CDR3 protein. The data show 850,000 to 1,000,000 distinct CDR3 sequences, 45% to 50% seen once. Specimen: blood. The receptors stem from a young man in good health.

This chain connects TRBV7-9 to TRBJ2-5; 8 bases agree with TRBD1. Matching the DNA end better, TRBJ2-7 makes the J call doubtful. CDR3 size: 15 residues. Germline V gene data show CDR1 as SEHNR and CDR2 as FQNEAQ (reference sequence). This CDR3 reads CASSFDRGPTGEQYF. In DNA, the CDR3 is TGTGCCAGCAGCTTTGACAGGGGCCCCACGGGCGAGCAGTACTTC.

This clonotype was counted at least ten times. This chain uses TRBV5-1 with TRBJ2-7; D is perhaps TRBD1 (6 bases). The CDR3 consists of 15 residues. Per germline, CDR1 SGHRS and CDR2 YFSETQ. The germline V and J ends were trimmed by 0 bases and 2 bases, with 12 bases remaining between them. CDR3: CASSLGHRDTYEQYF. CDR3 DNA sequence: TGCGCCAGCAGCTTGGGTCACAGGGATACCTACGAGCAGTACTTC.

The table lists this clonotype with a few counts. The gene calls are TRBV12-3 or TRBV12-4 and TRBJ1-5, with 8 bases aligning to TRBD1. The trim removed 6 bases at V and 3 bases at J, leaving 4 bases unmatched. The CDR3 extends over 14 amino acids. CDR3 residues: CASRPGQANQPQHF. The CDR3 nucleotides are TGTGCCAGCAGACCGGGACAGGCCAATCAGCCCCAGCATTTT.